This TCR beta chain was recovered during a study of Tregs in tolerant kidney transplant recipients. Overall study findings and caveats: Validation in larger populations is needed because few patients were studied. Biological reproducibility was not directly addressed in this study.

Clones were read by immunoSEQ multiplex PCR, and TCRdb kept only the in-frame ones, dropping some. The sample records roughly 64,000 clones, about 89% being singletons. As concerns this clone: Its antigen is still unknown.

Mixed chimerism was transient after nonmyeloablative marrow transplants from related graft donors. Unstimulated regulatory T cells (CD4+CD25+CD127-), CD4+CD25- non-regulatory cells, CD4 and CD8 cells were FACS-sorted from thawed PBMCs. This TCR came from a human patient who received a combined kidney and bone marrow transplant. Part of the T cells may come from the graft donor. Here the sequenced sample was CD4+ T cells from blood (PBMCs), taken 6 months after the transplant.

For the CDR3, the DNA is TGTGCCAGCAGTTCTTCCGGGACAGGGGGTTTATTGTGGAATGAAAAACTGTTTTTT. The encoded protein is CASSSSGTGGLLWNEKLFF. V is TRBV28 and J is TRBJ1-4; 11 bases are shared with TRBD1. V shed 4 bases, J shed 5 bases, and the junction held 15 bases outside the gene matches. The CDR3 covers 19 residues. Germline V CDR1 and CDR2: MDHEN, SYDVKM.